A single sample is the source of the 15 T cell receptor beta chains below, sequenced in a study of metastatic and nonmetastatic thyroid tumors. TCRdb used MiXCR to call clones anew from the PCR reads. Of more than 90,000 clones listed, more than 9.5% are singletons. All patients were untreated before thyroid surgery. The sequenced sample consisted of blood. These receptors originate from a female donor with papillary thyroid cancer or a benign thyroid nodule (not recorded which). Some clones in this sample may be carry-over from other donors' samples.

This clone has at least ten counts. V usage is TRBV7-3 and J usage is TRBJ2-2; 9 bases agree with TRBD1. Germline V gene sequence: CDR1 SGHTA, CDR2 FQGTGA. The CDR3 spans 15 residues. Trimming cost V 4 bases and J 4 bases; bases outside gene matches: 4. The CDR3: CASSYGTGTTGELFF. The CDR3 nucleotides are TGTGCCAGCAGCTACGGGACAGGGACCACCGGGGAGCTGTTTTTT. The full variable domain, its missing parts supplied by reference TRBV7-3 and TRBJ2-2, is GAGVSQTPSNKVTEKGKYVELRCDPISGHTALYWYRQSLGQGPEFLIYFQGTGAADDSGLPNDRFFAVRPEGSVSTLKIQRTERGDSAVYLCASSYGTGTTGELFFGEGSRLTVL.

Ten or more counts support this clone. V gene TRBV11-2 combines with J gene TRBJ2-7; 14 bases match TRBD2. The length of the CDR3 is 16 residues. V shed 2 bases and J 6 bases; nucleotides not matched to a gene: 6. CDR1 and CDR2 (germline): SGHAT, FQNNGV. CDR3 loop: CASSLPGTSGRREQYF. As DNA, the CDR3 is TGTGCCAGCAGCTTACCCGGGACTAGCGGGAGACGCGAGCAGTACTTC.

This clone was found many times. The CDR3 coding sequence is TGCGCCAGCAGTTCTCTCGACAGGGGTCGTTCCTACAATGAGCAGTTCTTC. Translated: CASSSLDRGRSYNEQFF. V usage is TRBV5-1 and J usage is TRBJ2-1, with 8 bases aligning to TRBD1. There are 17 residues in the CDR3. CDR1 is SGHRS and CDR2 is YFSETQ in the germline V gene. Trimming took 5 bases from V and 1 from J; bases not matched to a gene: 11. Using reference TRBV5-1 and TRBJ2-1 for the parts outside the CDR3, the full variable domain is KAGVTQTPRYLIKTRGQQVTLSCSPISGHRSVSWYQQTPGQGLQFLFEYFSETQRNKGNFPGRFSGRQFSNSRSEMNVSTLELGDSALYLCASSSLDRGRSYNEQFFGPGTRLTVL.

This clone was seen ten or more times. The rearrangement uses TRBV7-9 and TRBJ2-7; possible D gene TRBD2, 5 bases. The CDR3 has 15 amino acids. Trimming removed 1 base at V and 5 bases at J, with 15 bases between. Germline lookup yields CDR1 SEHNR and CDR2 FQNEAQ (reference sequence). The DNA for the CDR3 is TGTGCCAGCAGCTTAGGAGGGTTCACCGGCCACGAGCAGTACTTC. Its protein is CASSLGGFTGHEQYF.

The chain combines TRBV27 with TRBJ2-7, with a possible D match to TRBD2 (5 bases). The CDR3 runs 13 residues. Germline values: CDR1 MNHEY, CDR2 SMNVEV (reference sequence). Deletions cut 3 bases from V and 6 bases from J, with 12 bases between. The CDR3 is CASSFVAAGEQYF. Here the CDR3 DNA reads TGTGCCAGCAGTTTCGTAGCTGCGGGCGAGCAGTACTTC.

Many counts were recorded for this clone. The chain recombines TRBV20-1 with TRBJ2-3; D gene ambiguous. Trimming took off 4 bases at V and 4 bases at J, with 21 bases between the two ends. Per the germline V gene, CDR1 is DFQATT and CDR2 is SNEGSKA (reference sequence). The CDR3 loop spans 16 amino acids. The CDR3 is CSATSLNRRGADTQYF. The CDR3 DNA reads as TGCAGTGCTACCTCACTTAACAGACGTGGTGCAGATACGCAGTATTTT.

V usage is TRBV11-2 and J usage is TRBJ2-7; the D gene is possibly TRBD2 (5 bases). Trimming shortened V by 5 bases and J by 2 bases, and 16 bases separated the two germline ends. The CDR3 contains 15 residues. Germline V lookup: CDR1 SGHAT, CDR2 FQNNGV. The CDR3 reads CASSHIRGNPYEQYF. The CDR3 DNA follows: TGTGCCAGCAGCCACATTCGGGGTAACCCCTACGAGCAGTACTTC.

This clone was observed at least ten times. With a much larger clone just one base away, this may be a read error. The V call is TRBV4-2, the J call TRBJ2-3; D is tentatively TRBD1 or TRBD2 (5 bases each). The CDR3 is 15 residues long. Trimming took 3 bases from V and 3 from J, leaving 13 bases between them. Germline V gene data show CDR1 as LGHNA and CDR2 as YNFKEQ. The CDR3 DNA is TGTGCCAGCAGCCATAGCAGGGACGTGACAGATACGCAGTATTTT. Protein product: CASSHSRDVTDTQYF.

This chain uses TRBV30 with TRBJ1-2, with D perhaps matching TRBD1 (5 bases). CDR1 is GTSNPN and CDR2 is SVGIG in the germline V gene (reference sequence). This CDR3 has 11 residues. Trimming took 5 bases from V and 7 from J, leaving 11 bases between them. Written as DNA, the CDR3 is TGTGCCTGGGTGTCAGGGTTTGGCTACACCTTC. Translating it yields CAWVSGFGYTF.

This clone occurred a few times. V and J are TRBV5-1 and TRBJ2-7; D is possibly TRBD2 (6 bases). Germline CDR1 is SGHRS and CDR2 is YFSETQ. This CDR3 has 15 residues. The V gene lost 4 bases and the J gene lost 4 bases, with 18 bases spanning the gap. The CDR3 DNA follows: TGCGCCAGCAGCCGGACTAACGGGAGTGCGTACGAGCAGTACTTC. Translation: CASSRTNGSAYEQYF.

In regard to this clone: Compared with germline, one end of the junction differs, possibly owing to a read error. The chain recombines TRBV6-9 with TRBJ2-7; D unresolved. The CDR3 length is 11 residues. From germline, CDR1 is MNHGY and CDR2 SVAAGI. The CDR3 protein is CASSYNYEHYF. The CDR3 coding sequence is TGTGCCAGCAGTTACAACTACGAGCATTACTTC.

As for this clone: One end of the junction fails to match germline, which may point to a read error. The chain recombines TRBV18 with TRBJ1-1; D is uncertain. This CDR3 region has 14 residues. Germline V lookup: CDR1 KGHSH, CDR2 LQKENI. The DNA for the CDR3 is TGTGACAGCTCACTTGAGGGCATGAACACTGAAGCTTTCTTT. It is translated as CDSSLEGMNTEAFF.

This clone was seen many times. J is TRBJ2-1 and V is TRBV10-3, with D possibly TRBD1 on 6 matching bases. Germline assignment: CDR1 ENHRY and CDR2 SYGVKD. This CDR3 region has 14 residues. V was shortened by 11 bases and J by 0 bases, with 14 bases between the two germline ends. The CDR3 reads CAATQGSSYNEQFF. The CDR3 nucleotides are TGTGCCGCTACTCAGGGGAGCTCCTACAATGAGCAGTTCTTC.

This clone was picked up many times. The genes are TRBV20-1 and TRBJ1-2; D perhaps matches TRBD1 (5 bases). Germline-derived CDR1 and CDR2 are DFQATT and SNEGSKA (reference sequence). The V end was cut by 1 base, the J end by 7 bases, with 16 bases between. The CDR3 sequence is 14 residues long. The CDR3 DNA follows: TGCAGTGCTAGAGCGTCAGGGTATTCGCCTGGCTACACCTTC. As protein: CSARASGYSPGYTF.

Sample share makes this clone medium-sized. This CDR3 is CASHPGQGRHSNQPQHF. The CDR3 DNA reads TGTGCCAGCCATCCCGGACAGGGGAGACATAGCAATCAGCCCCAGCATTTT. J is TRBJ1-5 and V is TRBV12-3 or TRBV12-4, with 9 nucleotides matching TRBD1. CDR3 length: 17 amino acids. J gave up 0 bases and V 8 bases, and 11 bases lay outside the gene matches.